A single sample is the source of the 13 T cell receptor beta chains below, sequenced in a study of human T cells and chemical hapten exposure. TCRdb re-derived calls from the RACE reads in MiXCR, one entry per CDR3 protein. The sample includes a few hundred thousand distinct CDR3 sequences, about 9.4% of them seen just once. Time point meaning: pre-sensitization, week 0. Treatment of the sample: therapeutic diphenylcyclopropenone sensitization with weekly scalp DPC. This sample comprised whole blood, obtained in connection with sensitization to the hapten diphenylcyclopropenone (DPC). The origin of the receptors is a middle-aged woman with alopecia areata. Some clones in this sample may be carry-over from other donors' samples.

In its sample, this clonotype was seen many times. The chain joins TRBV4-1 to TRBJ2-5; 8 positions match TRBD2. The V gene's germline CDR1 is MGHRA and CDR2 YSYEKL. This CDR3 region has 15 residues. Germline trimming cut 1 base from V and 4 bases from J; bases unmatched to any gene: 5. CDR3 residues: CASSQVTSGGETQYF. Here the CDR3 DNA reads TGCGCCAGCAGCCAAGTTACTAGCGGAGGAGAGACCCAGTACTTC.

The chain employs TRBV29-1 and TRBJ2-7; a weak D match, TRBD1 (5 bases). The germline gives CDR1 SQVTM, CDR2 ANQGSEA. This CDR3 contains 12 residues. Trimming stripped 6 bases from V and 2 bases from J, with 11 bases between. The CDR3 nucleotides are TGCAGCGTAATACAGGAGACCTACGAGCAGTACTTC. It translates to CSVIQETYEQYF.

This clonotype came up a few times. The chain joins TRBV21-1 to TRBJ2-3. TRBV21-1 is listed as a pseudogene. CDR3 length equals 11 residues. CDR3 protein: CASRDADTQYF. The CDR3 DNA reads as TGTGCCAGCAGGGATGCAGATACGCAGTATTTT.

This clonotype was seen ten or more times. The rearrangement uses TRBV29-1 and TRBJ2-3; TRBD2 agrees at 10 bases. This CDR3 has 14 amino acids. Germline V lookup: CDR1 SQVTM, CDR2 ANQGSEA. The J segment lost 3 bases and the V segment lost 3 bases, leaving 3 bases of the junction unmatched. The CDR3 sequence is CSVEGAGGTDTQYF. CDR3 DNA sequence: TGCAGCGTTGAGGGAGCGGGAGGGACAGATACGCAGTATTTT.

The table lists this clonotype with a few counts. The J gene is TRBJ1-1, the V gene TRBV30; D not certain. The CDR3 runs 13 residues. V lost 3 bases to trimming and J lost 2 bases, with 10 bases between them. Germline lookup yields CDR1 GTSNPN and CDR2 SVGIG (reference sequence). CDR3 nucleotides: TGTGCCTGGAGGAAGACGGTCAACACTGAAGCTTTCTTT. Amino acids: CAWRKTVNTEAFF.

In this sample, this clonotype turned up many times. This sequence joins TRBV7-9 and TRBJ1-5; the D gene is possibly TRBD1 (6 bases). The germline V gene encodes CDR1 SEHNR and CDR2 FQNEAQ (reference sequence). V lost 5 bases to trimming and J lost 8 bases, with 13 bases between them. This CDR3 is 13 amino acids long. This CDR3 is CASSPQGREPQHF. CDR3 DNA: TGTGCCAGCAGCCCACAGGGAAGGGAGCCCCAGCATTTT.

The chain recombines TRBV20-1 with TRBJ2-7; 7 bases are a match to TRBD1. The V and J ends lost 2 bases and 7 bases, in that order; junction bases with no gene match: 11. The CDR3 has 14 residues. Germline V gene lookup returns CDR1 DFQATT and CDR2 SNEGSKA (reference sequence). The CDR3: CSARSDRRLEEQYF. CDR3 nucleotide sequence: TGCAGTGCTAGATCGGACAGGCGTCTTGAGGAGCAGTACTTC.

Points on this clonotype: Relative to the germline gene, one junction end is altered; a read error may explain this. The chain joins TRBV18 to TRBJ2-2; D is unresolved. CDR3 length: 12 amino acids. The germline V gene encodes CDR1 KGHSH and CDR2 LQKENI. CDR3 coding DNA: TGTACCAGCTCACCGCGTGTCGGGGAGCTGTTTTTT. Translated: CTSSPRVGELFF.

This chain uses TRBV6-2 or TRBV6-3 with TRBJ1-1, with D perhaps matching TRBD1 (5 bases). Trimming pared 0 bases from V and 5 bases from J, leaving 16 bases between. Per germline, CDR1 MNHEY and CDR2 SVGEGT. The CDR3 spans 16 residues. The CDR3: CASSYSFGRVWTEAFF. The CDR3 nucleotides are TGTGCCAGCAGTTACTCTTTTGGCAGGGTGTGGACTGAAGCTTTCTTT.

V usage is TRBV19 and J usage is TRBJ1-5; 8 bases are a match to TRBD1. CDR1 and CDR2 from the germline V gene are LNHDA and SQIVND (reference sequence). The CDR3 is 15 residues long. The trim removed 4 bases at V and 2 bases at J, leaving 4 bases unmatched. In DNA, the CDR3 is TGTGCCAGTAGTACGGCAGGGGGCCGCAATCAGCCCCAGCATTTT. It encodes CASSTAGGRNQPQHF.

The rearrangement uses TRBV28 and TRBJ1-5; tentative D call: TRBD1 (5 bases). Trimming pared 5 bases from V and 0 bases from J, leaving 11 bases between. The CDR3 length is 15 residues. Germline values: CDR1 MDHEN, CDR2 SYDVKM. In DNA form, the CDR3 reads TGTGCCAGCAGTCCTCAGGGCTATAGCAATCAGCCCCAGCATTTT. It encodes CASSPQGYSNQPQHF.

This clonotype was observed a handful of times. The chain joins TRBV11-2 to TRBJ2-4; 7 bases are shared with TRBD2. Germline CDR1 reads SGHAT; CDR2 reads FQNNGV. There are 15 residues in the CDR3. V shed 4 bases and J 9 bases; nucleotides not matched to a gene: 12. This chain's CDR3 is CASSSSLTGGGIQYF. The DNA of the CDR3 is TGTGCCAGCAGCTCTAGCCTGACGGGGGGTGGCATTCAGTACTTC.

The chain is built from TRBV12-3 or TRBV12-4 and TRBJ1-1; D ambiguous. Trimming left V 3 bases short and J 8 bases short, with 16 bases between. The CDR3 contains 14 residues. The CDR3 DNA reads as TGTGCCAGCAGTTTCTTTGTCCCCGGTCGGGAAGCTTTCTTT. This sequence encodes CASSFFVPGREAFF.